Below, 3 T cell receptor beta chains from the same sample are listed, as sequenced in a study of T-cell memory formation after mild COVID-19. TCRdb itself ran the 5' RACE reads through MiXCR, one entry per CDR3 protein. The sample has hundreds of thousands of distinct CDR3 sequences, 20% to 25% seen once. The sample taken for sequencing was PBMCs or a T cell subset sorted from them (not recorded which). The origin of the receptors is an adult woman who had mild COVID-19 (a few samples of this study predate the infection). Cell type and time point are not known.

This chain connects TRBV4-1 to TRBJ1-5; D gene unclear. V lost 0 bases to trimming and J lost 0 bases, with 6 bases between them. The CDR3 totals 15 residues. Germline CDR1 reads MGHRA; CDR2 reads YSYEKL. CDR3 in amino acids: CASSQESYSNQPQHF. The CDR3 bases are TGCGCCAGCAGCCAAGAGTCTTATAGCAATCAGCCCCAGCATTTT.

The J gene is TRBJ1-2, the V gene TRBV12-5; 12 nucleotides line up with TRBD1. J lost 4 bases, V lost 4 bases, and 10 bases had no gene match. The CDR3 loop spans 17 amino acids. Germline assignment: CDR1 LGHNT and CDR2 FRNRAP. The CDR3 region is CASGSSGTGGAVYGYTF. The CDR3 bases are TGTGCTAGTGGTTCGTCCGGGACAGGGGGCGCGGTCTATGGCTACACCTTC.

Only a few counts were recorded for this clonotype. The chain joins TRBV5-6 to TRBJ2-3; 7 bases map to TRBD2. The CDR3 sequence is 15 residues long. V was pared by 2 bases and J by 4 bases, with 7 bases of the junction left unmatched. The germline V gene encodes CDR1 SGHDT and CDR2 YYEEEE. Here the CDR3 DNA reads TGTGCCAGCAGCTTCCGAGGGACTAAGCCAGATACGCAGTATTTT. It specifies CASSFRGTKPDTQYF.